The clone carrying this T cell receptor beta chain was seen just once. These data are taken from a study of tumor and adjacent non-tumor tissue in lung cancer. The library came from three nested PCR rounds adapted from ARM-PCR protocols. MiXCR, run by TCRdb on the multiplex PCR reads, gives a single entry per CDR3 protein. The table includes approximately 100,000 distinct CDR3 sequences, 62% detected once. No cell sorting was done before RNA was extracted from the tissue. This non-tumor lung sample came from over 3 cm beyond the tumor edge. There are 13 residues in the CDR3. V lost 3 bases, J lost 6 bases, and 11 bases lay in between.

This chain joins TRBV12-3 or TRBV12-4 and TRBJ1-1; maybe TRBD1 (6 bases). This receptor was obtained from a man aged 55 to 70 with non-small cell lung cancer. The sequenced sample consisted of distant non-tumor lung tissue. CDR3 sequence (DNA): TGTGCCAGCAGTTTGAGGGGGGGATCTGAAGCTTTCTTT. Its protein product is CASSLRGGSEAFF.